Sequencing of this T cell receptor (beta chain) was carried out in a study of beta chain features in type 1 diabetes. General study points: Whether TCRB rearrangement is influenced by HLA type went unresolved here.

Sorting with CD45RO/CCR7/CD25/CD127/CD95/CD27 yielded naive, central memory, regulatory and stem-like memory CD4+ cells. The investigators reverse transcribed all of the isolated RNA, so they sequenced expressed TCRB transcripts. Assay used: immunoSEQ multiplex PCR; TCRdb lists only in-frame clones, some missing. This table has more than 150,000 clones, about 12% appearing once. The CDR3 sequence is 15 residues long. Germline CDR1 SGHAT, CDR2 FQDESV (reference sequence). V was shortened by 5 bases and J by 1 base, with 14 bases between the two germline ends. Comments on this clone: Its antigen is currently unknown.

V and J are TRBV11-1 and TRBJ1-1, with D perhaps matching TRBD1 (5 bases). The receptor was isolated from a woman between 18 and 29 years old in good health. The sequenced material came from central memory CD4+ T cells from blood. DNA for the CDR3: TGTGCCAGCAGCCGCGGGGGAAGTCGGAACACTGAAGCTTTCTTT. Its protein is CASSRGGSRNTEAFF.